This T cell receptor (beta chain) was retrieved from a study of cytomegalovirus exposure and HLA in healthy donors. In the study overall: The 130 or so validation repertoires used a platform that matched the one used for the 666 first-cohort repertoires, as a later analysis reported. Study outcomes and limitations: According to the study, roughly 180 TCR beta chains were cytomegalovirus-associated. A few CMV-associated chains were confirmed in vitro to be specific for CMV antigens.

The donors were part of the 120-subject validation cohort, which stood apart from the approximately 700-subject first cohort. The protocol was immunoSEQ multiplex PCR, while the TCRdb copy is restricted to in-frame clones and leaves out a portion. This table has hundreds of thousands of clones, roughly 84% appearing once. Comment on this clone: The antigen is unknown.

V was trimmed by 5 bases and J by 1 base, leaving 14 bases between them. Germline CDR1 SNHLY, CDR2 FYNNEI. There are 15 residues in the CDR3. Sequencing was done on a sample of PBMCs. This rearrangement joins TRBV2 to TRBJ2-5, with TRBD1 as a possible D gene (6 bases). This TCR was recovered from a woman younger than 30 in good health and CMV-seropositive. DNA of the CDR3: TGTGCCAGCAGTCCCGGGACATTCGCCCAAGAGACCCAGTACTTC. This sequence encodes CASSPGTFAQETQYF.